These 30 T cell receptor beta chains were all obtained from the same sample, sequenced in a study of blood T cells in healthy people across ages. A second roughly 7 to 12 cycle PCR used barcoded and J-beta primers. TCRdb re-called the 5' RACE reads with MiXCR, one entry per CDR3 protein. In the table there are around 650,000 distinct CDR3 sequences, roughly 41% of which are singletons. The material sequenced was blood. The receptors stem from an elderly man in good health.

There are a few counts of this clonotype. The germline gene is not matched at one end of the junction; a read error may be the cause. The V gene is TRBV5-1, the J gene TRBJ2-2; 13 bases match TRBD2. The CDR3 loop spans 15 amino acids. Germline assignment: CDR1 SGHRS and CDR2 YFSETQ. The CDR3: CASSSGLAGTGELFF. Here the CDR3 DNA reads TGTGCCAGCAGCTCGGGACTAGCGGGAACCGGGGAGCTGTTTTTT. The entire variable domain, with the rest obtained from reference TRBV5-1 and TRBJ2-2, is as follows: KAGVTQTPRYLIKTRGQQVTLSCSPISGHRSVSWYQQTPGQGLQFLFEYFSETQRNKGNFPGRFSGRQFSNSRSEMNVSTLELGDSALYLCASSSGLAGTGELFFGEGSRLTVL.

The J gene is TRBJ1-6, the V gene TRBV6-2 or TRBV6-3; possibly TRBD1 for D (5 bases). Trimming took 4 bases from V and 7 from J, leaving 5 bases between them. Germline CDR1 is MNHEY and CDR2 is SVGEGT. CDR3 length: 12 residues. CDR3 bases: TGTGCCAGCAGTTGGACAAATTCACCCCTCCACTTT. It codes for CASSWTNSPLHF.

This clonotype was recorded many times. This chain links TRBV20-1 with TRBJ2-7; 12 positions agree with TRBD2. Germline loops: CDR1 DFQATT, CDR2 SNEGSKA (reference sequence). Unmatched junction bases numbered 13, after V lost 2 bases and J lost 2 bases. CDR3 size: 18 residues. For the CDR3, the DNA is TGCAGTGCTAGACGCGGACTAGCGGGGTCCGGGGGGGCCTACGAGCAGTACTTC. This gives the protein CSARRGLAGSGGAYEQYF.

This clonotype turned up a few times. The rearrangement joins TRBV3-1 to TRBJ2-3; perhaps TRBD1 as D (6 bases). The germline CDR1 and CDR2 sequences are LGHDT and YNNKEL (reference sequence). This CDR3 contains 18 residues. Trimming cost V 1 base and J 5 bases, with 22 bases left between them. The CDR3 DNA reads TGTGCCAGCAGCCAAGCGTCCGTGTGGGACAATTCCAGAGATACGCAGTATTTT. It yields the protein CASSQASVWDNSRDTQYF.

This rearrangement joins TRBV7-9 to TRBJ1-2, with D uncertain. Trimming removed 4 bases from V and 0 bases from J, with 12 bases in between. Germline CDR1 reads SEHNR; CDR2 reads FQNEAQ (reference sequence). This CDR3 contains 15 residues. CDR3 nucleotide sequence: TGTGCCAGCAGCTCGCAAGGACGGACTAACTATGGCTACACCTTC. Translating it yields CASSSQGRTNYGYTF.

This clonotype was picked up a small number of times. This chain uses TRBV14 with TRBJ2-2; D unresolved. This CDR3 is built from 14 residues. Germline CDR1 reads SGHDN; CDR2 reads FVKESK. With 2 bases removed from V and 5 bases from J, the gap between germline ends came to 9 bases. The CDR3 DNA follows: TGTGCCAGCAGCCAAAATCCGTGGACCGGGGAGCTGTTTTTT. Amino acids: CASSQNPWTGELFF.

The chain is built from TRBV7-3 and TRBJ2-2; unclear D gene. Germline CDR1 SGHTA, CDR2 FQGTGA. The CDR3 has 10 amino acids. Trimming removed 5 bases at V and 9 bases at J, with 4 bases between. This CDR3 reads CASSSRELFF. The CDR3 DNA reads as TGTGCCAGCAGCAGCAGGGAGCTGTTTTTT.

The CDR3 region has the DNA TGCAGCGTTGACGGACCTGGGGCCTGCAATGAGCAGTTCTTC. It codes for CSVDGPGACNEQFF. V gene TRBV29-1 combines with J gene TRBJ2-1; TRBD1 might be the D (5 bases). Trimming removed 3 bases from V and 6 bases from J, with 15 bases in between. The CDR3 is 14 residues long. The germline gives CDR1 SQVTM, CDR2 ANQGSEA.

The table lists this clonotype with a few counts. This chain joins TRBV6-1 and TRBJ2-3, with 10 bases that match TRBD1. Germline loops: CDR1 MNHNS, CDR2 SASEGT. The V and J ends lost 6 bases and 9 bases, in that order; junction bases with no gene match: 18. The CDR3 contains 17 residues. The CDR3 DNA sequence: TGTGCCAGCAGCCAGAGGCTTACCGGGACAGGGGTTCGGACGCAGTATTTT. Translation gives CASSQRLTGTGVRTQYF.

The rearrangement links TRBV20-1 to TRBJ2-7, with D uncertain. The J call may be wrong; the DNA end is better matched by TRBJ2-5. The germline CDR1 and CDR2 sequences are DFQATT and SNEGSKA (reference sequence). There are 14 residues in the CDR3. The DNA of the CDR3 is TGCAGTGCTAGATCACCAGTGCTTGGGGAGACCCAGTACTTC. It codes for CSARSPVLGETQYF.

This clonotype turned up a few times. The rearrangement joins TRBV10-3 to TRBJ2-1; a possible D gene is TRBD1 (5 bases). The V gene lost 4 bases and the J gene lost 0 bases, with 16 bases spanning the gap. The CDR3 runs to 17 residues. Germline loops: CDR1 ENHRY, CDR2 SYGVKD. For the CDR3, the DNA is TGTGCCATCAGTGGAAGGGGCCAGGGAAGCTCCTACAATGAGCAGTTCTTC. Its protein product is CAISGRGQGSSYNEQFF.

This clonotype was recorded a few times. The CDR3 DNA reads as TGTGCCAGCAGCCGGCGCGCCTCCCAGGGGAGGATAGAAGATGAAAAACTGTTTTTT. Residues: CASSRRASQGRIEDEKLFF. The chain carries TRBV7-9 and TRBJ1-4; TRBD1 is a possible D gene (6 bases). In germline, CDR1 is SEHNR, CDR2 FQNEAQ (reference sequence). The CDR3 runs to 19 residues. V was cut by 5 bases and J by 6 bases, with 28 bases left in between.

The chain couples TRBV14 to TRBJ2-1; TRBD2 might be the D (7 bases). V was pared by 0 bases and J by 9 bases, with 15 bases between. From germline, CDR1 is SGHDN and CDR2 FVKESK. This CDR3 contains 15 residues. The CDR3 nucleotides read TGTGCCAGCAGCCAAGATACTGACGGGGGGCGTGAGCAGTTCTTC. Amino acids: CASSQDTDGGREQFF.

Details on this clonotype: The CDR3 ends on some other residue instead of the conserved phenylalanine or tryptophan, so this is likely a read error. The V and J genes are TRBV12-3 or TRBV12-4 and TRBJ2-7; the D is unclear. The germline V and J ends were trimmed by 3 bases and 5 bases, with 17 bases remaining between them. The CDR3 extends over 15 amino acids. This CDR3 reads CASSFWKRSFDEQYL. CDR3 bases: TGTGCCAGCAGTTTTTGGAAAAGGTCCTTCGACGAGCAGTACTTA.

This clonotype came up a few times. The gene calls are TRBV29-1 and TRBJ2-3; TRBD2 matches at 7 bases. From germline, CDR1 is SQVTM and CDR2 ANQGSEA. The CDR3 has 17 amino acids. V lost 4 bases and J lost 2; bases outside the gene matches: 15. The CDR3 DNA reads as TGCAGCGTTGCAGGGTGGCGGGAGCACGGTGACACAGATACGCAGTATTTT. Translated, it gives CSVAGWREHGDTDTQYF.

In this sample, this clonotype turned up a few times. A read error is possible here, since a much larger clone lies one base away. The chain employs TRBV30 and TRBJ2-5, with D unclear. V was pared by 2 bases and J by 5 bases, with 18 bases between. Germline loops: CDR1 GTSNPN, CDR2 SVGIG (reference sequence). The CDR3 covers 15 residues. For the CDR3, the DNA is TGTGCCTGGAGTCCCCCCAGGAAAGCAACGGAGACCCAGTACTTC. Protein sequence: CAWSPPRKATETQYF. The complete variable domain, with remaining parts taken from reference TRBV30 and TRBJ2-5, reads SQTIHQWPATLVQPVGSPLSLECTVEGTSNPNLYWYRQAAGRGLQLLFYSVGIGQISSEVPQNLSASRPQDRQFILSSKKLLLSDSGFYLCAWSPPRKATETQYFGPGTRLLVL.

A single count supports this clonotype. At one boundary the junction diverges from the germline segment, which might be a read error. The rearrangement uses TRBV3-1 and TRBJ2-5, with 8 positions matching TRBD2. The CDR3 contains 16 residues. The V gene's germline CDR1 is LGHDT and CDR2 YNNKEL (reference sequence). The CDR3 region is CVSSLRGAGEQETQYF. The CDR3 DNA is TGTGTCAGCAGCCTCCGGGGAGCGGGGGAACAAGAGACCCAGTACTTC.

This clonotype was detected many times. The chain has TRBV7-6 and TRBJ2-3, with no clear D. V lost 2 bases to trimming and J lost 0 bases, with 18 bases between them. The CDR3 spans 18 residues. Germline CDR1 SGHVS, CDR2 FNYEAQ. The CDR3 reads CASSLSQTSATSTDTQYF. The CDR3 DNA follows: TGTGCCAGCAGCTTAAGTCAAACCAGCGCCACTAGCACAGATACGCAGTATTTT.

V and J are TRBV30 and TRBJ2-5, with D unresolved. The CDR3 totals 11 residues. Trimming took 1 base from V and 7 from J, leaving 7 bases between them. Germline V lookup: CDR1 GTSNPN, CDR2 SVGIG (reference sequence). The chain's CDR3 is CAWSAQSTQYF. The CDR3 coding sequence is TGTGCCTGGAGTGCCCAGTCGACCCAGTACTTC.

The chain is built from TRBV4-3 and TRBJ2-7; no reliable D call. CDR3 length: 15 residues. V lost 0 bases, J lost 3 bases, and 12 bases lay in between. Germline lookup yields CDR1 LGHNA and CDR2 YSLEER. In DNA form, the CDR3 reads TGCGCCAGCAGCCAAGAAGTGGACGGTGACTACGAGCAGTACTTC. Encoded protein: CASSQEVDGDYEQYF.

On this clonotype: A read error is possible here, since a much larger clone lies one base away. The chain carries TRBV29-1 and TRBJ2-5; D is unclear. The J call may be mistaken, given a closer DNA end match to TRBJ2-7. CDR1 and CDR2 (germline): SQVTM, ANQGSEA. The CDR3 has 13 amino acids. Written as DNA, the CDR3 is TGCAGCGTCGTAGCCCCCGGGCTATACGAGCAGTACTTC. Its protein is CSVVAPGLYEQYF.

The DNA for the CDR3 is TGTGCCAGCAGTTTATCGTGGCTAGCGGCCCAAGAGACCCAGTACTTC. Amino acids: CASSLSWLAAQETQYF. The chain has TRBV27 and TRBJ2-5; TRBD2 agrees at 7 bases. V shed 0 bases and J 1 base; nucleotides not matched to a gene: 5. The CDR3 consists of 16 residues. Germline lookup yields CDR1 MNHEY and CDR2 SMNVEV (reference sequence).

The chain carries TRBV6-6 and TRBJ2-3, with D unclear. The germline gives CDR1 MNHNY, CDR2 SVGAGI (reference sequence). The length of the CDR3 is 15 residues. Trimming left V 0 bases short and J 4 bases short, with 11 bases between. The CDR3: CASSYSAQGADTQYF. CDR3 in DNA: TGTGCCAGCAGTTACTCGGCCCAAGGCGCAGATACGCAGTATTTT.

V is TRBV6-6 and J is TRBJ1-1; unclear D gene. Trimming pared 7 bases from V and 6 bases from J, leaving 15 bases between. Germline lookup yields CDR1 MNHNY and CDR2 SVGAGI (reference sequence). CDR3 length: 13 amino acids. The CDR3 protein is CASTFSVWAEAFF. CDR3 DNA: TGTGCCAGCACCTTCTCCGTTTGGGCTGAAGCTTTCTTT.

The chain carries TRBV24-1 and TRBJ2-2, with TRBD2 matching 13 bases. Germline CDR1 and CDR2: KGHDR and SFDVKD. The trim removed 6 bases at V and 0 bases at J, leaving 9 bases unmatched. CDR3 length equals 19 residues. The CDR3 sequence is CATSPWTSGSVTNTGELFF. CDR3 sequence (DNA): TGTGCCACCAGTCCTTGGACTAGCGGGAGCGTGACGAACACCGGGGAGCTGTTTTTT.

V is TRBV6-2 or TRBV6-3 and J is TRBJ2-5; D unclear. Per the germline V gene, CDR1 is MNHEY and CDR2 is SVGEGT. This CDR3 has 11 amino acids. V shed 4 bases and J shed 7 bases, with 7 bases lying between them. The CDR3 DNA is TGTGCCAGCAGTTCCCGGGTGACCCAGTACTTC. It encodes CASSSRVTQYF.

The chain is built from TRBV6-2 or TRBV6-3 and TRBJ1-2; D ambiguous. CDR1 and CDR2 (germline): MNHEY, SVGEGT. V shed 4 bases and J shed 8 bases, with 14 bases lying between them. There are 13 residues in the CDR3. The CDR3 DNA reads TGTGCCAGCAGTTCCGACGGTATAGGGGGCTACACCTTC. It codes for CASSSDGIGGYTF.

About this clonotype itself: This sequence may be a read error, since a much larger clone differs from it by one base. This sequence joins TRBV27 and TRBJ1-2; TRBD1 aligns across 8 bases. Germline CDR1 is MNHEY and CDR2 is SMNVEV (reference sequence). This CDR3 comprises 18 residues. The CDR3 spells CASSPGGRVSLANYGCTF. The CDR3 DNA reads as TGTGCCAGCAGTCCAGGGGGCAGGGTCAGTTTAGCTAACTATGGCTGCACCTTC.

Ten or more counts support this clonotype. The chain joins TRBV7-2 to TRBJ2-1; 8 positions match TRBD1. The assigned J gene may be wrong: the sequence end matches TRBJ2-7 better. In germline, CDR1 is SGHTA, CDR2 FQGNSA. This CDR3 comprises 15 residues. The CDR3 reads CASSLAQGGYNEQYF. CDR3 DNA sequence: TGTGCCAGCAGCTTAGCACAGGGGGGTTACAATGAGCAGTACTTC.

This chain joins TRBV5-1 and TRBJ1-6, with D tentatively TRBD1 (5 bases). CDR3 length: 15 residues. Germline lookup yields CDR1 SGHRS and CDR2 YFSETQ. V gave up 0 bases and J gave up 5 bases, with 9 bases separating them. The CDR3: CASSLAGTNNSPLHF. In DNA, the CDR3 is TGCGCCAGCAGCTTGGCCGGGACCAATAATTCACCCCTCCACTTT.